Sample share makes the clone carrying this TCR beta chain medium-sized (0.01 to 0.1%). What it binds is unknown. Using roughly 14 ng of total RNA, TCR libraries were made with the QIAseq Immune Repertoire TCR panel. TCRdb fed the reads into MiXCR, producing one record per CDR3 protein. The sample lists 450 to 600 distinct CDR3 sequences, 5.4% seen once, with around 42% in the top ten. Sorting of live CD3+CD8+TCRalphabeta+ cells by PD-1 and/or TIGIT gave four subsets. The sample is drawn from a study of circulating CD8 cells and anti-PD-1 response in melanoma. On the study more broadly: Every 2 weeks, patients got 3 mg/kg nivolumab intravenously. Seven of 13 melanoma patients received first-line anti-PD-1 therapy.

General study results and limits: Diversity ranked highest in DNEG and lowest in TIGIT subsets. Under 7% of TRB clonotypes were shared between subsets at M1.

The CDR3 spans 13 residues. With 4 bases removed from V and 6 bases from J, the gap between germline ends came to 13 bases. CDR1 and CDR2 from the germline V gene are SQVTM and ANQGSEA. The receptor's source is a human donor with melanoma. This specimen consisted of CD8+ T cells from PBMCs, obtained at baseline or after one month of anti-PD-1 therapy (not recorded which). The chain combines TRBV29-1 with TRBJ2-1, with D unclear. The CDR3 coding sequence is TGCAGCGTTGGACGCGCGTTACGCAATGAGCAGTTCTTC. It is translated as CSVGRALRNEQFF.